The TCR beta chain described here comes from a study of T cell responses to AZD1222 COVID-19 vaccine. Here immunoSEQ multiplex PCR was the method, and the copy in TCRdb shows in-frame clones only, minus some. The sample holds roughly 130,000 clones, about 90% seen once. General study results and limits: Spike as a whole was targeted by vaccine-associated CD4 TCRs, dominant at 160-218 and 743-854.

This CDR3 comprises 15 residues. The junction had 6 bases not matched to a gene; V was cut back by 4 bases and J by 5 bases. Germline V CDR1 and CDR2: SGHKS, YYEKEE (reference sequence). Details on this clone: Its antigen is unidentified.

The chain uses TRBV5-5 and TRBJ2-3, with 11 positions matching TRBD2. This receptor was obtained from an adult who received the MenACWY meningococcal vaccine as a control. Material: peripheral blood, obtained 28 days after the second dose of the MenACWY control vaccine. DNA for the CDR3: TGTGCCAGCAGCACGACTAGCGGGACGTTAGATACGCAGTATTTT. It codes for CASSTTSGTLDTQYF.